Following are 31 T cell receptor beta chains from one sample sequenced in a study of T cell changes during pregnancy in multiple sclerosis. Using immunoSEQ multiplex PCR, the repertoire was profiled, and TCRdb retains in-frame clones only, with some absent. This table holds about 89,000 clones, over 90% found once. This specimen consisted of peripheral blood, obtained in the third trimester of pregnancy. All receptors derive from a female donor with multiple sclerosis, enrolled in a pregnancy study.

The chain employs TRBV18 and TRBJ2-5; possible D gene TRBD2, 6 bases. The ends were cut back, 3 bases at V and 3 bases at J, with 8 bases in the middle. The CDR3 runs 13 residues. CDR1 is KGHSH, CDR2 LQKENI, per germline. Written as DNA, the CDR3 is TGTGCCAGCTCACCGGGACTCGAAGAGACCCAGTACTTC. This gives the protein CASSPGLEETQYF.

The rearrangement links TRBV7-2 to TRBJ2-4, with a tentative D call TRBD2 (5 bases). CDR1 and CDR2 from the germline V gene are SGHTA and FQGNSA. The CDR3 covers 15 residues. The V end lost 1 base, the J end lost 8 bases, and 15 bases lay between the germline ends. Written as DNA, the CDR3 is TGTGCCAGCAGCTTAGGCCCAGCCCGAGGGCACATTCAGTACTTC. Translation: CASSLGPARGHIQYF.

The rearrangement links TRBV2 to TRBJ2-1; D not certain. Germline CDR1 SNHLY, CDR2 FYNNEI. This CDR3 is 12 amino acids long. V gave up 3 bases and J gave up 8 bases, with 8 bases separating them. CDR3 DNA: TGTGCCAGCAGTGATCCCGTCGATGAGCAGTTCTTC. Its protein product is CASSDPVDEQFF.

Written as DNA, the CDR3 is TGCGCCAGCAGCCAAGGACGGGGAAATAACTATGGCTACACCTTC. It specifies CASSQGRGNNYGYTF. The chain has TRBV4-3 and TRBJ1-2; D not certain. V dropped 1 base and J dropped 1 base, with 10 bases sitting between them. CDR1 is LGHNA, CDR2 YSLEER, per germline. This CDR3 comprises 15 residues.

The V and J genes are TRBV5-4 and TRBJ1-1; 10 bases map to TRBD1. V was pared by 0 bases and J by 1 base, with 3 bases of the junction left unmatched. Germline V gene lookup returns CDR1 SGHNT and CDR2 YYREEE (reference sequence). There are 16 residues in the CDR3. The chain's CDR3 is CASSLERDRGNTEAFF. The DNA for the CDR3 is TGTGCCAGCAGCTTGGAAAGGGACAGGGGGAACACTGAAGCTTTCTTT.

Notes on this clone: The junction departs from the called germline gene at one end, perhaps through a read error. The CDR3 loop reads CASSEETGCACEQYF. The CDR3 region has the DNA TGTGCCAGCAGCGAAGAGACTGGTTGTGCCTGCGAGCAGTACTTC. The chain recombines TRBV6-1 with TRBJ2-7, with no clear D. The CDR3 has 15 residues. In germline, CDR1 is MNHNS, CDR2 SASEGT.

The rearrangement uses TRBV2 and TRBJ2-1; TRBD2 matches at 11 bases. CDR1 SNHLY and CDR2 FYNNEI come from the germline V gene. Trimming cost V 7 bases and J 3 bases; bases outside gene matches: 14. There are 18 residues in the CDR3. CDR3 residues: CASTSDLSSGRNYNEQFF. Written as DNA, the CDR3 is TGTGCCAGCACCTCTGATCTTTCTAGCGGGAGGAACTACAATGAGCAGTTCTTC.

V is TRBV9 and J is TRBJ2-3; 7 nucleotides agree with TRBD2. This CDR3 comprises 15 residues. The germline V gene encodes CDR1 SGDLS and CDR2 YYNGEE. V lost 0 bases and J lost 4; bases outside the gene matches: 5. Here the CDR3 reads CASSVVGGSSDTQYF. The CDR3 DNA follows: TGTGCCAGCAGCGTAGTTGGCGGGAGTTCAGATACGCAGTATTTT. Full variable domain (missing parts from reference TRBV9 and TRBJ2-3): DSGVTQTPKHLITATGQRVTLRCSPRSGDLSVYWYQQSLDQGLQFLIQYYNGEERAKGNILERFSAQQFPDLHSELNLSSLELGDSALYFCASSVVGGSSDTQYFGPGTRLTVL.

The chain recombines TRBV28 with TRBJ2-3, with 7 bases identical to TRBD2. After removal of 2 bases from V and 0 bases from J, the junction contained 5 bases not matched to a gene. The CDR3 runs to 16 residues. Germline-derived CDR1 and CDR2 are MDHEN and SYDVKM. The CDR3 region is CASSLGRLASTDTQYF. The DNA of the CDR3 is TGTGCCAGCAGTTTAGGAAGACTAGCAAGCACAGATACGCAGTATTTT.

This chain connects TRBV6-1 to TRBJ2-3, with D possibly matching TRBD1 (6 bases). The V end was cut by 2 bases, the J end by 0 bases, with 15 bases between. Per the germline V gene, CDR1 is MNHNS and CDR2 is SASEGT. The CDR3 is 17 amino acids. CDR3 sequence (DNA): TGTGCCAGCAGTGAATATCTCAGGGGCTTAAGCACAGATACGCAGTATTTT. It is translated as CASSEYLRGLSTDTQYF.

V usage is TRBV6-4 and J usage is TRBJ2-1; TRBD2 might be the D (5 bases). V was shortened by 2 bases and J by 4 bases, with 6 bases between the two germline ends. Germline-derived CDR1 and CDR2 are MRHNA and SNTAGT. The CDR3 has 13 amino acids. The CDR3 is CASSDGEYNEQFF. For the CDR3, the DNA is TGTGCCAGCAGTGACGGGGAGTACAATGAGCAGTTCTTC.

This chain uses TRBV6-5 with TRBJ2-3; 8 bases align to TRBD2. The CDR3 consists of 15 residues. J gave up 0 bases and V 4 bases, and 3 bases lay outside the gene matches. Looked up from germline, CDR1 is MNHEY and CDR2 is SVGAGI. CDR3 DNA: TGTGCCAGCAGTTTTAGCGGGAAAAGCACAGATACGCAGTATTTT. Translating gives CASSFSGKSTDTQYF.

This clone has only one observation. The chain links TRBV4-1 to TRBJ2-1; D may be TRBD2 (5 bases). The germline gives CDR1 MGHRA, CDR2 YSYEKL. Between the trimmed V and J ends, which lost 7 bases and 9 bases, there was a span of 16 bases. This CDR3 comprises 13 residues. CDR3 sequence: CASKELDRSEQFF. The DNA of the CDR3 is TGCGCCAGCAAGGAACTAGATCGTAGTGAGCAGTTCTTC.

The gene calls are TRBV6-6 and TRBJ1-1; TRBD1 matches at 10 bases. Germline V CDR1 and CDR2: MNHNY, SVGAGI (reference sequence). The V and J ends lost 6 bases and 4 bases, in that order; junction bases with no gene match: 5. CDR3 length equals 14 residues. This CDR3 is CASSWTGGATEAFF. The CDR3 nucleotides are TGTGCCAGCAGCTGGACAGGGGGAGCCACTGAAGCTTTCTTT.

V gene TRBV5-8 combines with J gene TRBJ2-1; D gene ambiguous. V shed 1 base and J shed 8 bases, with 16 bases lying between them. The V gene's germline CDR1 is SGHTS and CDR2 YDEGEE. There are 15 residues in the CDR3. The CDR3 nucleotides are TGTGCCAGCAGCTTGCTCGACCTAGTACACCATGAGCAGTTCTTC. Its translation is CASSLLDLVHHEQFF.

The chain joins TRBV19 to TRBJ2-1, with 7 nucleotides matching TRBD2. The CDR3 has 17 residues. CDR1 is LNHDA and CDR2 is SQIVND in the germline V gene (reference sequence). The ends lost 7 bases at V and 0 bases at J; junction bases unmatched: 12. This CDR3 reads CASTNLAVTSSYNEQFF. Written as DNA, the CDR3 is TGTGCCAGTACTAATCTAGCGGTCACGAGCTCCTACAATGAGCAGTTCTTC.

In this sample, this clone turned up a few times. V and J are TRBV6-4 and TRBJ2-2, with 10 positions matching TRBD2. CDR3 size: 15 residues. Germline values: CDR1 MRHNA, CDR2 SNTAGT. Trimming cost V 6 bases and J 6 bases; bases outside gene matches: 7. For the CDR3, the DNA is TGTGCCAGCAGCGCCCTAGCGGGAGAGGCCGGGGAGCTGTTTTTT. As protein: CASSALAGEAGELFF.

The rearrangement joins TRBV12-5 to TRBJ2-7, with 7 bases lining up with TRBD1. The CDR3 length is 14 residues. The V gene's germline CDR1 is LGHNT and CDR2 FRNRAP. The trim removed 4 bases at V and 4 bases at J, leaving 7 bases unmatched. CDR3 region: CASGWAAGGYEQYF. As DNA, the CDR3 is TGTGCTAGTGGTTGGGCCGCAGGGGGATACGAGCAGTACTTC. Supplemented by reference TRBV12-5 and TRBJ2-7, the full variable domain reads DARVTQTPRHKVTEMGQEVTMRCQPILGHNTVFWYRQTMMQGLELLAYFRNRAPLDDSGMPKDRFSAEMPDATLATLKIQPSEPRDSAVYFCASGWAAGGYEQYFGPGTRLTVT.

The rearrangement uses TRBV10-2 and TRBJ2-7; 11 nucleotides match TRBD2. Losses at the gene ends were 6 bases for V and 7 bases for J; bases not matched to a gene: 5. Germline-derived CDR1 and CDR2 are WSHSY and SAAADI. The CDR3 runs 13 residues. CDR3 loop: CASRLAGEREQYF. The CDR3 DNA sequence: TGCGCCAGCAGACTAGCGGGAGAGCGGGAGCAGTACTTC.

The chain carries TRBV5-1 and TRBJ2-3; D remains unclear. CDR1 is SGHRS, CDR2 YFSETQ, per germline. Trimming took off 4 bases at V and 3 bases at J, with 6 bases between the two ends. This CDR3 is 12 amino acids long. The CDR3 DNA reads as TGCGCCAGCAGCCTCCAGACAGATACGCAGTATTTT. Translation gives CASSLQTDTQYF.

The gene calls are TRBV28 and TRBJ2-7; no definite D call. The V gene's germline CDR1 is MDHEN and CDR2 SYDVKM. The CDR3 consists of 14 residues. V lost 5 bases, J lost 6 bases, and 17 bases lay in between. The DNA of the CDR3 is TGTGCCAGCAGTCGGGTCGAGTTTAGTGGCGAGCAGTACTTC. It specifies CASSRVEFSGEQYF.

The chain joins TRBV5-1 to TRBJ2-2, with 9 positions matching TRBD1. The CDR3 is 18 amino acids. Germline assignment: CDR1 SGHRS and CDR2 YFSETQ. V shed 0 bases and J 6 bases; nucleotides not matched to a gene: 12. CDR3 bases: TGCGCCAGCAGCTTGGCCATCGCACAGGGGGCTAAAGCCGGGGAGCTGTTTTTT. It encodes CASSLAIAQGAKAGELFF.

V and J are TRBV6-5 and TRBJ1-4, with D possibly TRBD1 on 6 matching bases. CDR1 is MNHEY, CDR2 SVGAGI, per germline. The CDR3 totals 16 residues. The V and J ends lost 2 bases and 12 bases respectively, with 22 bases between them. Written as DNA, the CDR3 is TGTGCCAGCAGTTACCTTCAAGCCCCGACGAAGGGGGAACTGTTTTTT. It is translated as CASSYLQAPTKGELFF.

The J gene is TRBJ2-7, the V gene TRBV10-3; 11 bases are a match to TRBD2. This CDR3 region has 16 residues. J was trimmed by 0 bases and V by 6 bases; bases with no gene match: 7. CDR1 is ENHRY and CDR2 is SYGVKD in the germline V gene. CDR3: CAISNPGLADSYEQYF. The CDR3 DNA reads TGTGCCATCAGCAACCCGGGACTAGCGGACTCCTACGAGCAGTACTTC.

This clone was seen only once. The limits of the CDR3 on the DNA are not certain, so only TCRdb's listed CDR3 is given. The CDR3 loop reads CASSVGPGLLNTEAFF. The chain couples TRBV7-8 to TRBJ1-1. The germline gives CDR1 SGHVS, CDR2 FQNEAQ. The CDR3 spans 16 amino acids, including both terminal residues.

The chain's CDR3 is CASSLLGQTIEAFF. The CDR3 bases are TGTGCCAGCAGTTTATTGGGACAAACGATTGAAGCTTTCTTT. The chain combines TRBV27 with TRBJ1-1; tentatively, D is TRBD1 (6 bases). The CDR3 length is 14 residues. Germline V gene data show CDR1 as MNHEY and CDR2 as SMNVEV (reference sequence). Trimming left V 1 base short and J 7 bases short, with 13 bases between.

The rearrangement joins TRBV21-1 to TRBJ1-2; TRBD1, the table's D call, was not compared with the DNA. TRBV21-1 corresponds to a pseudogene. The CDR3 contains 14 residues. CDR3 loop: CASSLRTGSPGYTF. For the CDR3, the DNA is TGTGCCAGCAGCCTAAGGACAGGGTCCCCTGGCTACACCTTC.

The chain has TRBV6-1 and TRBJ2-1; TRBD2 aligns across 10 bases. Germline V gene data show CDR1 as MNHNS and CDR2 as SASEGT. V lost 3 bases, J lost 9 bases, and 8 bases stayed unmatched. The CDR3 extends over 15 amino acids. The CDR3 DNA reads TGTGCCAGCAGTGATAAGGGACTAGCGCAGGGTGAGCAGTTCTTC. The encoded protein is CASSDKGLAQGEQFF.

The chain combines TRBV9 with TRBJ2-3, with a possible D match to TRBD2 (6 bases). The CDR3 has 18 amino acids. With 4 bases removed from V and 0 bases from J, the gap between germline ends came to 21 bases. The germline V gene encodes CDR1 SGDLS and CDR2 YYNGEE. Written as DNA, the CDR3 is TGTGCCAGCAGCACACCTCGCGGTGTAGCGGCGAGCACAGATACGCAGTATTTT. Its translation is CASSTPRGVAASTDTQYF.

The V and J genes are TRBV19 and TRBJ1-2, with D maybe TRBD1 (6 bases). The CDR3 sequence is 15 residues long. Germline values: CDR1 LNHDA, CDR2 SQIVND (reference sequence). The germline V and J ends were trimmed by 5 bases and 0 bases, with 13 bases remaining between them. The CDR3 protein is CASSPTGSPNYGYTF. CDR3 DNA: TGTGCCAGTAGTCCCACAGGGTCCCCTAACTATGGCTACACCTTC.

This clone appeared a single time. The genes are TRBV7-2 and TRBJ2-7; D is possibly TRBD2 (5 bases). Trimming left V 5 bases short and J 3 bases short, with 20 bases between. This CDR3 is built from 16 residues. Germline V gene data show CDR1 as SGHTA and CDR2 as FQGNSA. The DNA for the CDR3 is TGTGCCAGCAGCCATGTGCGGGCTACTGCATACTACGAGCAGTACTTC. This sequence encodes CASSHVRATAYYEQYF.